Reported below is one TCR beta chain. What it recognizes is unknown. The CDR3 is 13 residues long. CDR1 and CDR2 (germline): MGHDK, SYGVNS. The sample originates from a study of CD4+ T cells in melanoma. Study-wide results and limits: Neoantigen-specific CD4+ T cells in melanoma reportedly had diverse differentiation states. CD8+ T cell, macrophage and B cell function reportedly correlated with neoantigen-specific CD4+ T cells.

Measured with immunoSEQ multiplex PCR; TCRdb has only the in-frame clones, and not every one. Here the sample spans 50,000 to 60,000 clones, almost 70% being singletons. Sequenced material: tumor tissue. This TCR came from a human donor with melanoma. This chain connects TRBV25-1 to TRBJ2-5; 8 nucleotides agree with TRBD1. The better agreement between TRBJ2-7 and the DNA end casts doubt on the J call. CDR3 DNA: TGTGCCAGCAGTGGACAGGGGAACTCCGAGCAGTACTTC. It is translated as CASSGQGNSEQYF.